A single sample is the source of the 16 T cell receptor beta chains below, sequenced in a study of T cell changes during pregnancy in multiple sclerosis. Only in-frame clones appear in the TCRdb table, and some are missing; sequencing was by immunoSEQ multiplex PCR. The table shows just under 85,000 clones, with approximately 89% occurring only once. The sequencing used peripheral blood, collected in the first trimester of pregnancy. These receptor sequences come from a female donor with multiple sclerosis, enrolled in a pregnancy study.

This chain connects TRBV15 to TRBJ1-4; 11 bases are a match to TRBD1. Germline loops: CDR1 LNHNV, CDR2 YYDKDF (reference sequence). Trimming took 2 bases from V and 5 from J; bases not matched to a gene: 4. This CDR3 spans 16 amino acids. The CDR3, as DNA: TGTGCCACCAGCAGAAAGAGGACAGGGGGCAATGAAAAACTGTTTTTT. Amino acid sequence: CATSRKRTGGNEKLFF.

CDR3 in amino acids: CASSLSTDTQYF. The CDR3 nucleotides read TGCGCCAGCAGCCTCAGCACAGATACGCAGTATTTT. The chain uses TRBV5-1 and TRBJ2-3; no firm D call. V was pared by 4 bases and J by 0 bases, with 3 bases between. There are 12 residues in the CDR3. The V gene's germline CDR1 is SGHRS and CDR2 YFSETQ.

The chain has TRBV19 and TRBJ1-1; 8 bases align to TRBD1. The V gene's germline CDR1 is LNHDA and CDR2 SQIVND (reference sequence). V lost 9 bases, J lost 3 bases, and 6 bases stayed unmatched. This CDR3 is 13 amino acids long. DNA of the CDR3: TGTGCCAGCCACGCGACAGGGGACACTGAAGCTTTCTTT. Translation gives CASHATGDTEAFF.

The CDR3 sequence: CASSLQRQGAYGYTF. The CDR3 DNA is TGCGCCAGCAGCTTGCAACGGCAGGGGGCGTATGGCTACACCTTC. This chain joins TRBV5-1 and TRBJ1-2; 8 bases align to TRBD1. CDR1 is SGHRS, CDR2 YFSETQ, per germline. Trimming cost V 1 base and J 5 bases; bases outside gene matches: 7. This CDR3 contains 15 residues.

In DNA, the CDR3 is TGCGCCAGCAGCTTAAAACAGGGTGTGAGGCAGTACTTC. Translation gives CASSLKQGVRQYF. The J gene is TRBJ2-7, the V gene TRBV5-1, with D possibly matching TRBD1 (6 bases). This CDR3 has 13 amino acids. CDR1 and CDR2 from the germline V gene are SGHRS and YFSETQ. Deletions cut 2 bases from V and 9 bases from J, with 15 bases between.

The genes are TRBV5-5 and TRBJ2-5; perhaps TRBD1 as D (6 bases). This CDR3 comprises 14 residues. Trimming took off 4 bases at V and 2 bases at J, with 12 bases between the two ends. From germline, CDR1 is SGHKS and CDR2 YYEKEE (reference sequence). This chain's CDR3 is CASSPPGQQETQYF. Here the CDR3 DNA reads TGTGCCAGCAGCCCACCGGGACAACAAGAGACCCAGTACTTC.

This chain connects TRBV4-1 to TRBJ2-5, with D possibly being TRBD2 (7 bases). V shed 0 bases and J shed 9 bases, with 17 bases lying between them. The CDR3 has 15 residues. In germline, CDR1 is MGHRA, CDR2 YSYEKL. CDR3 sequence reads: CASSQEGGGVGPQYF. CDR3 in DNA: TGCGCCAGCAGCCAAGAAGGGGGAGGGGTCGGGCCCCAGTACTTC.

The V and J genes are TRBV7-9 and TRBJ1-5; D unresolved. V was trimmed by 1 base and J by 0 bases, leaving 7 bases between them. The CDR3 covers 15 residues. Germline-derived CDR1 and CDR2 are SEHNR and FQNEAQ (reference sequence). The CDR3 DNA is TGTGCCAGCAGCTTAGGGCGGTATAGCAATCAGCCCCAGCATTTT. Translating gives CASSLGRYSNQPQHF.

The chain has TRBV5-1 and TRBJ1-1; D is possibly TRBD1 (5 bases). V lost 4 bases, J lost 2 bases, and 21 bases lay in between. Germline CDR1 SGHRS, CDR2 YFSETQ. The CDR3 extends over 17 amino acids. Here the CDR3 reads CASSHWVGGKRNTEAFF. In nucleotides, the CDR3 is TGCGCCAGCAGCCATTGGGTGGGGGGGAAACGAAACACTGAAGCTTTCTTT.

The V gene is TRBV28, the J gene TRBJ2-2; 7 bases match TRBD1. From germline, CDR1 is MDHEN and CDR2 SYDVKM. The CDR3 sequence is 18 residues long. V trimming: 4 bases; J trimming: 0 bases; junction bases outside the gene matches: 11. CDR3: CASSSSETGTANTGELFF. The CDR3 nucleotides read TGTGCCAGCAGTTCAAGCGAAACCGGGACAGCGAACACCGGGGAGCTGTTTTTT.

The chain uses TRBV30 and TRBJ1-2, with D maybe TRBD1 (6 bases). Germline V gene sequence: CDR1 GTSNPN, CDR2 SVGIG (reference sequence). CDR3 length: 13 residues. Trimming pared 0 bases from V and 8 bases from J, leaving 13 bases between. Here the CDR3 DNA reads TGTGCCTGGAGTGTACGGGGGGCGAGGGGCTACACCTTC. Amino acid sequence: CAWSVRGARGYTF. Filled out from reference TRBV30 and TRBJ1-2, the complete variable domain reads SQTIHQWPATLVQPVGSPLSLECTVEGTSNPNLYWYRQAAGRGLQLLFYSVGIGQISSEVPQNLSASRPQDRQFILSSKKLLLSDSGFYLCAWSVRGARGYTFGSGTRLTVV.

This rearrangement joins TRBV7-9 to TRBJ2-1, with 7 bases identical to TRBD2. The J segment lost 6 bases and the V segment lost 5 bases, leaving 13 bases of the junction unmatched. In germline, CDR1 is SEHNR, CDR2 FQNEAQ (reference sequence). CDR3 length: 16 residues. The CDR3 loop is CASSKQTGLNFNEQFF. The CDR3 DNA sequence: TGTGCCAGCAGCAAACAGACGGGACTAAATTTCAATGAGCAGTTCTTC.

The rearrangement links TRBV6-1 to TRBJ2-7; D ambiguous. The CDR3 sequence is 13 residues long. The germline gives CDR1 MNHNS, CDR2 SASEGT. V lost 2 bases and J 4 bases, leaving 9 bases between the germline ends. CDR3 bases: TGTGCCAGCAGTGAATCACAGTTGTACGAGCAGTACTTC. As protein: CASSESQLYEQYF.

CDR3 sequence: CASSDLVEPQHF. CDR3 nucleotide sequence: TGCGCCAGCAGTGATTTAGTAGAGCCCCAGCATTTT. The chain employs TRBV10-1 and TRBJ1-5; no reliable D call. CDR1 and CDR2 from the germline V gene are WNHNN and SYGVQD (reference sequence). Trimming shortened V by 3 bases and J by 8 bases, and 8 bases separated the two germline ends. The CDR3 loop spans 12 amino acids.

CDR3 sequence reads: CASIFRGTMGSPLHF. In nucleotides, the CDR3 is TGTGCCAGCATTTTTCGCGGGACGATGGGTTCACCCCTCCACTTT. This rearrangement joins TRBV28 to TRBJ1-6; TRBD1 might be the D (5 bases). Germline values: CDR1 MDHEN, CDR2 SYDVKM. V was cut by 7 bases and J by 9 bases, with 19 bases left in between. There are 15 residues in the CDR3.

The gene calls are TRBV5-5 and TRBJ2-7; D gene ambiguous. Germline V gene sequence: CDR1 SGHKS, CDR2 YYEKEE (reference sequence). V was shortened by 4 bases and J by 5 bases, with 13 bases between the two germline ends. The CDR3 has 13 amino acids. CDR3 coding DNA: TGTGCCAGCAGCCACAGTAACCGTAACGAGCAGTACTTC. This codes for CASSHSNRNEQYF.